The entry below gives a single TCR beta chain sequence along with its context. Its antigen has not been determined. There are no base qualities to consult, and no much larger clone falls within one base. V loses 4 bases, J loses 4 bases, and the germline ends lie 16 bases apart. The CDR3 runs 15 residues from the cysteine to the phenylalanine. The read is trimmed to its CDR3 DNA, 45 bases read in frame from base 1. The germline V gene supplies CDR1 LGHNA and CDR2 YSLEER. The data originate from a study of shared T cell receptors in the human thymus (dated by TCRdb to about 2021). As for the study more broadly: The study examined how the human thymus generates shared, self-reactive T-cell receptor alpha chains.

Libraries were constructed by the immunoSEQ multiplex PCR assay. TCRdb provides this immuneACCESS table in a form limited to in-frame rearrangements. Some clones are lacking; in checked studies, under half of them reflect an unresolved V gene, and why the rest are absent is not known. The sample yields some 660,000 clones; more than 75% were counted once. The ten top clones hold 0.0094% of the sample. These sequences were also reported in another study, on human thymus T cells. The second study's authors report: Immunologically healthy infants undergoing open corrective cardiac surgery for congenital heart defects in Finland were used as donors. Thymus tissue was obtained as surgical resects removed during corrective cardiac surgery. Both the thymic and the peripheral blood repertoires appeared to show biased V and J gene segment usage. The related research found that thymic TCR repertoires overlapped highly between unrelated individuals. The study used roughly 8 infant thymus samples plus four related peripheral blood samples to characterize TCR alpha and beta repertoires. Donor ages ranging from about 6 to 244 days were recorded, and about six male and two female infants were included in the cohort. After being mechanically released from the tissue, thymocytes were kept at -70 degrees C in pellets of about 8.5-32 million cells. A QIAsymphony instrument was used to extract genomic DNA from frozen cell pellets. The immunoSEQ multiplex PCR assay was used to amplify the TCRB and TCRAD loci from a standardized quantity of quality-controlled genomic DNA. The amplicons covered the V(D)J region and were long enough to include the CDR3 and to identify the V and J genes. The amplicons were sequenced on an Illumina platform via the commercial immunoSEQ service. Primer bias and sequencing errors were corrected as previously described, and TCRAD and TCRB were defined on the basis of the IMGT database. Analysis of the repertoires was done with immunoSEQ Analyzer 3.0 and VDJTools and included basic statistics, V/J segment usage, diversity estimates, rarefaction and pairwise overlap. Diversity was estimated using the Chao1, ChaoE, Efron-Thisted, Shannon and inverse Simpson indices, and was also estimated on datasets down-sampled to the size of the smallest sample. Repertoire overlap used strict matching of CDR3 nucleotide sequence, V gene and J gene, with Jaccard-based multidimensional scaling clustering. Thymus samples yielded on average roughly 810,000 unique TCRB clonotypes, compared with some 83,000 from blood samples.

Sequenced: thymocytes. Recombination linked TRBV4-3 to TRBJ1-2; there is no confident call for the D gene. This TCR was recovered from a boy in the first two years of life with a congenital heart defect. Donor details come from another sample of the same person, matched by shared clones. The sequenced DNA: TGCGCCAGCAGCCCACGGGAACAGAAATTCTATGGCTACACCTTC. Its protein is CASSPREQKFYGYTF.